The 15 T cell receptor beta chains in this list originate from one sample, sequenced in a study of cytomegalovirus exposure and HLA in healthy donors. The PCR had 60 Vbeta and 13 Jbeta primers. TCRdb's table, derived via immunoSEQ multiplex PCR, lists solely in-frame clones and lacks some. The profile shows some 170,000 clones, 76% of them singletons. The sample consisted of PBMCs. The receptors here all came from a man in his sixties in good health and CMV-seronegative.

The chain couples TRBV27 to TRBJ2-3; D is unresolved. Trimming took off 3 bases at V and 1 base at J, with 14 bases between the two ends. There are 16 residues in the CDR3. CDR1 and CDR2 (germline): MNHEY, SMNVEV (reference sequence). The chain's CDR3 is CASSFTVNTGTDTQYF. The CDR3 DNA reads TGTGCCAGCAGTTTCACAGTCAATACGGGCACAGATACGCAGTATTTT.

The genes are TRBV28 and TRBJ2-3; TRBD2 aligns across 8 bases. This CDR3 region has 16 residues. The V gene's germline CDR1 is MDHEN and CDR2 SYDVKM. V was clipped by 7 bases and J by 1 base; unmatched bases: 10. The CDR3 sequence is CASTLGLVVGTDTQYF. The CDR3 region has the DNA TGTGCCAGCACCCTGGGACTAGTGGTAGGCACAGATACGCAGTATTTT.

Only one count was recorded for this clone. V usage is TRBV5-1 and J usage is TRBJ1-4; 10 bases fit TRBD1. V lost 2 bases to trimming and J lost 5 bases; unmatched junction nucleotides: 6. Germline-derived CDR1 and CDR2 are SGHRS and YFSETQ. The CDR3 extends over 16 amino acids. CDR3 region: CASSFIPGQGNEKLFF. The CDR3 bases are TGCGCCAGCAGCTTTATCCCGGGACAGGGGAATGAAAAACTGTTTTTT. Filled out from reference TRBV5-1 and TRBJ1-4, the complete variable domain reads KAGVTQTPRYLIKTRGQQVTLSCSPISGHRSVSWYQQTPGQGLQFLFEYFSETQRNKGNFPGRFSGRQFSNSRSEMNVSTLELGDSALYLCASSFIPGQGNEKLFFGSGTQLSVL.

V and J are TRBV2 and TRBJ2-2, with 10 bases matching TRBD1. The CDR3 consists of 14 residues. V gave up 7 bases and J gave up 6 bases; unmatched junction bases: 5. Germline V gives CDR1 SNHLY, CDR2 FYNNEI. As DNA, the CDR3 is TGTGCCAGCAAACGGACAGGGGGGTCCGGGGAGCTGTTTTTT. Translated, it gives CASKRTGGSGELFF. Complete variable domain (other parts from reference TRBV2 and TRBJ2-2): EPEVTQTPSHQVTQMGQEVILRCVPISNHLYFYWYRQILGQKVEFLVSFYNNEISEKSEIFDDQFSVERPDGSNFTLKIRSTKLEDSAMYFCASKRTGGSGELFFGEGSRLTVL.

The rearrangement uses TRBV9 and TRBJ2-7; TRBD1 might be the D (7 bases). V was shortened by 0 bases and J by 4 bases, with 17 bases between the two germline ends. The CDR3 length is 16 residues. Germline loops: CDR1 SGDLS, CDR2 YYNGEE. The CDR3 bases are TGTGCCAGCAGCGTAGCATCGCAGGGGGGAATATACGAGCAGTACTTC. It is translated as CASSVASQGGIYEQYF.

This clone was counted a few times. The chain joins TRBV7-8 to TRBJ2-5; 13 nucleotides agree with TRBD2. V lost 4 bases and J lost 2; bases outside the gene matches: 1. Germline CDR1 reads SGHVS; CDR2 reads FQNEAQ. The CDR3 contains 15 residues. The CDR3 sequence: CASSSLAGGQETQYF. The CDR3 DNA follows: TGTGCCAGCAGCTCACTAGCGGGGGGGCAAGAGACCCAGTACTTC.

V gene TRBV11-2 combines with J gene TRBJ2-7, with 8 bases aligning to TRBD1. With 3 bases clipped from V and 2 bases from J, the junction kept 0 bases outside the gene matches. The CDR3 runs to 13 residues. The germline V gene encodes CDR1 SGHAT and CDR2 FQNNGV. CDR3 in amino acids: CASSLDRAYEQYF. DNA for the CDR3: TGTGCCAGCAGCTTGGACAGGGCCTACGAGCAGTACTTC.

This rearrangement joins TRBV6-6 to TRBJ2-1, with 13 bases that match TRBD2. With V trimmed by 2 bases and J by 6 bases, 1 base remained unmatched. The germline gives CDR1 MNHNY, CDR2 SVGAGI (reference sequence). The CDR3 extends over 15 amino acids. CDR3 residues: CASSYTSGGVNEQFF. The CDR3 DNA follows: TGTGCCAGCAGTTACACTAGCGGGGGGGTCAATGAGCAGTTCTTC.

The chain is built from TRBV5-6 and TRBJ2-7; 8 bases agree with TRBD1. Germline-derived CDR1 and CDR2 are SGHDT and YYEEEE. With 0 bases clipped from V and 2 bases from J, the junction kept 4 bases outside the gene matches. The CDR3 is 15 residues long. CDR3 in DNA: TGTGCCAGCAGCTTGGGACAGGGGCTAACCTACGAGCAGTACTTC. Translated, it gives CASSLGQGLTYEQYF. Supplemented by reference TRBV5-6 and TRBJ2-7, the full variable domain reads DAGVTQSPTHLIKTRGQQVTLRCSPKSGHDTVSWYQQALGQGPQFIFQYYEEEERQRGNFPDRFSGHQFPNYSSELNVNALLLGDSALYLCASSLGQGLTYEQYFGPGTRLTVT.

CDR3: CASSPMTGSNYGYTF. CDR3 nucleotides: TGTGCCAGCAGCCCCATGACAGGGTCTAACTATGGCTACACCTTC. This chain links TRBV14 with TRBJ1-2, with 7 bases fitting TRBD1. The CDR3 covers 15 residues. Germline values: CDR1 SGHDN, CDR2 FVKESK. The V and J ends lost 4 bases and 0 bases, in that order; junction bases with no gene match: 5. Drawing the rest from reference TRBV14 and TRBJ1-2, the complete variable domain is EAGVTQFPSHSVIEKGQTVTLRCDPISGHDNLYWYRRVMGKEIKFLLHFVKESKQDESGMPNNRFLAERTGGTYSTLKVQPAELEDSGVYFCASSPMTGSNYGYTFGSGTRLTVV.

As for this clone: Compared with germline, one end of the junction differs, possibly owing to a read error. The chain carries TRBV7-9 and TRBJ1-1; no clear D gene. The CDR3 runs 14 residues. Germline CDR1 SEHNR, CDR2 FQNEAQ (reference sequence). CDR3 bases: TGTTCCAGCAGCTTTCATGACCGACTCTGTGAAGCTTTCTTT. Amino acid sequence: CSSSFHDRLCEAFF.

The chain couples TRBV6-4 to TRBJ2-3; 8 bases fit TRBD1. CDR3 length: 16 residues. V lost 4 bases to trimming and J lost 0 bases; unmatched junction nucleotides: 6. Germline assignment: CDR1 MRHNA and CDR2 SNTAGT. CDR3 protein: CASSAQGATSTDTQYF. The DNA for the CDR3 is TGTGCCAGCAGTGCCCAGGGGGCGACAAGCACAGATACGCAGTATTTT.

A few counts support this clone. The CDR3 DNA reads as TGTGCCAGCAGTGAGACTTTTTTATCACCCCTCCACTTT. Translation gives CASSETFLSPLHF. The gene calls are TRBV6-5 and TRBJ1-6, with D unresolved. Germline assignment: CDR1 MNHEY and CDR2 SVGAGI. There are 13 residues in the CDR3. Trimming shortened V by 5 bases and J by 10 bases, and 12 bases separated the two germline ends.

The chain carries TRBV5-1 and TRBJ1-1, with 7 bases matching TRBD1. The CDR3 has 11 amino acids. V shed 5 bases and J 5 bases; nucleotides not matched to a gene: 0. Germline CDR1 is SGHRS and CDR2 is YFSETQ. This CDR3 is CASRGQTEAFF. The CDR3 region has the DNA TGCGCCAGCAGGGGACAGACTGAAGCTTTCTTT.

The rearrangement links TRBV6-1 to TRBJ2-7; 8 bases line up with TRBD1. Germline loops: CDR1 MNHNS, CDR2 SASEGT. The CDR3 is 14 amino acids. V was pared by 4 bases and J by 3 bases, with 5 bases of the junction left unmatched. The CDR3 bases are TGTGCCAGCAGTGGGAGGGGACAGGACTACGAGCAGTACTTC. Protein product: CASSGRGQDYEQYF.